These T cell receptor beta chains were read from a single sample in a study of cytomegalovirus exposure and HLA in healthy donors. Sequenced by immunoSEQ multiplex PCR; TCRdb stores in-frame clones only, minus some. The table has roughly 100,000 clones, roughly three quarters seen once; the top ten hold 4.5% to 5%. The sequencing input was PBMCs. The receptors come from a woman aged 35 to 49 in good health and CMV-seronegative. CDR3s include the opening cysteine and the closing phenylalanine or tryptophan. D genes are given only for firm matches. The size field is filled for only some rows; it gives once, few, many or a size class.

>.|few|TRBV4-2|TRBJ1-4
CASSQEYLGTTNEKLFF
TGTGCCAGCAGCCAAGAGTATCTAGGAACAACTAATGAAAAACTGTTTTTT
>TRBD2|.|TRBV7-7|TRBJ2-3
CASSPTSVADTQYF
TGTGCTAGCAGCCCAACTAGCGTAGCAGATACGCAGTATTTT
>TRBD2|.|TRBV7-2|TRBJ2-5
CASSFGSRLAAQETQYF
TGTGCCAGCAGCTTCGGGTCTCGGCTAGCGGCGCAAGAGACCCAGTACTTC
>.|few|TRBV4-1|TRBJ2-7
CASSLPGTREQYF
TGCGCCAGCAGCCTCCCAGGGACTCGGGAGCAGTACTTC
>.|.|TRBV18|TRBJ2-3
CASSSSTDTQYF
TGTGCCAGCTCATCTTCCACAGATACGCAGTATTTT
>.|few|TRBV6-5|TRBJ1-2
CASSLDWTYGYTF
TGTGCCAGCAGTCTGGACTGGACCTATGGCTACACCTTC
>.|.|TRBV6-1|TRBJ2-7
CASSEANLYEQYF
TGTGCCAGCAGTGAAGCTAATCTTTACGAGCAGTACTTC
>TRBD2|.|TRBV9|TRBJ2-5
CASSPGGPGETQYF
TGTGCCAGCAGCCCGGGGGGGCCAGGGGAGACCCAGTACTTC
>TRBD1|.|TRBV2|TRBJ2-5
CASQYRGRIQETQYF
TGTGCCAGTCAGTACAGGGGGAGAATCCAAGAGACCCAGTACTTC
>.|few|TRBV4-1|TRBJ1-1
CASSQGAQAPNTEAFF
TGCGCCAGCAGCCAAGGGGCTCAAGCACCGAACACTGAAGCTTTCTTT
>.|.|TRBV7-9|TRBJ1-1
CASSLALVRDKKLNTEAFF
TGTGCCAGCAGCTTAGCGCTAGTTAGGGACAAGAAATTGAACACTGAAGCTTTCTTT
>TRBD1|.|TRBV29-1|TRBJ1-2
CSVVGDDRDALGYTF
TGCAGCGTTGTAGGGGACGACAGGGATGCTCTTGGCTACACCTTC
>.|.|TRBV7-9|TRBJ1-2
CASSLGSLNGYTF
TGTGCCAGCAGCTTAGGGAGTCTCAATGGCTACACCTTC
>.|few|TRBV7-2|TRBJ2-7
CASSLNDRYEQYF
TGTGCCAGCAGCTTAAACGACAGATACGAGCAGTACTTC
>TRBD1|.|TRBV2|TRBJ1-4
CASSTLGTVGEKLFF
TGTGCCAGCAGTACGCTCGGGACAGTGGGCGAAAAACTGTTTTTT
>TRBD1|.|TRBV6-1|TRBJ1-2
CASMDTGTGVPGYTF
TGTGCCAGCATGGATACCGGGACAGGGGTTCCTGGCTACACCTTC
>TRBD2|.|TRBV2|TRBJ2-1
CASSQRGPENEQFF
TGTGCCAGCAGTCAGCGGGGGCCAGAGAATGAGCAGTTCTTC
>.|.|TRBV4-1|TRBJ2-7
CASSQSSLAYEQYF
TGCGCCAGCAGCCAAAGTAGTCTAGCCTACGAGCAGTACTTC
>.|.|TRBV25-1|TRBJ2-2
CASSDPRANTGELFF
TGTGCCAGCAGTGACCCCAGGGCAAACACCGGGGAGCTGTTTTTT
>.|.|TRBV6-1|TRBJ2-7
CASSGWGVEQYF
TGTGCCAGCAGCGGCTGGGGGGTCGAGCAGTACTTC
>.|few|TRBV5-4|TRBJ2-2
CASSLTSWRAGELFF
TGTGCCAGCAGCTTGACTAGTTGGCGCGCCGGGGAGCTGTTTTTT
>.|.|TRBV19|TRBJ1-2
CASSIVPGLWYGYTF
TGTGCCAGTAGTATAGTCCCAGGGCTTTGGTATGGCTACACCTTC
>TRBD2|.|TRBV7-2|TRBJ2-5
CASSLDGRAETQYF
TGTGCCAGCAGCTTAGATGGGAGGGCAGAGACCCAGTACTTC
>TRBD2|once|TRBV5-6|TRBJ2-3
CASSLPGLAGGPDTQYF
TGTGCCAGCAGCTTGCCCGGACTAGCGGGGGGCCCAGATACGCAGTATTTT
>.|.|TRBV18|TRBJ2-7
CASSTPAGEQYF
TGTGCCAGCTCAACCCCCGCGGGGGAGCAGTACTTC
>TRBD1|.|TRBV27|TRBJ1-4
CASSSWMTGASEKLFF
TGTGCCAGCAGTTCATGGATGACAGGGGCAAGCGAAAAACTGTTTTTT
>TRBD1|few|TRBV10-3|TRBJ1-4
CAISEKGQVFGELFF
TGTGCCATCAGTGAGAAAGGACAGGTATTTGGGGAACTGTTTTTT
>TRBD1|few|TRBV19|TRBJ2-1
CATLGTVNEQFF
TGTGCCACCCTAGGGACAGTCAACGAGCAGTTCTTC
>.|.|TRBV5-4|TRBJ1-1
CASSLDRWAEAFF
TGTGCCAGCAGCTTAGACAGGTGGGCTGAAGCTTTCTTT
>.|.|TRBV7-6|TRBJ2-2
CASSLGTGGVFF
TGTGCCAGCAGCTTAGGGACAGGCGGGGTGTTTTTT
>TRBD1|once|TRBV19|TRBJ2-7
CASSIGTGTYEQYF
TGTGCCAGTAGTATAGGGACAGGGACATACGAGCAGTACTTC
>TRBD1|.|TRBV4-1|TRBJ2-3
CASSQGQGATTDTQYF
TGCGCCAGCAGCCAAGGGCAGGGGGCTACCACAGATACGCAGTATTTT
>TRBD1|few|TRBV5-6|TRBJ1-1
CASSQTGMNTEAFF
TGTGCCAGCAGCCAGACAGGGATGAACACTGAAGCTTTCTTT
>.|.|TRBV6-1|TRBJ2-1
CASSEVAGSYNEQFF
TGTGCCAGCAGTGAAGTGGCAGGTTCCTACAATGAGCAGTTCTTC
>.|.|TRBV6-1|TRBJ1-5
CASSRGTSSGQPQHF
TGTGCCAGCAGCCGGGGGACCTCCTCAGGTCAGCCCCAGCATTTT
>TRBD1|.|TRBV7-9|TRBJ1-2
CASSLGQGASGYTF
TGTGCCAGCAGCTTAGGACAGGGGGCCTCTGGCTACACCTTC
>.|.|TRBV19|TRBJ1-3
CASSGLAPPGNTIYF
TGTGCCAGTAGTGGCTTAGCTCCTCCTGGAAACACCATATATTTT
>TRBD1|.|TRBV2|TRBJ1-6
CASSEDSRQGISPLHF
TGTGCCAGCAGTGAAGACTCGCGACAGGGGATTTCACCCCTCCACTTT
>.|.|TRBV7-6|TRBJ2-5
CASSLRVASGQETQYF
TGTGCCAGCAGCCTCCGCGTGGCGAGCGGTCAAGAGACCCAGTACTTC
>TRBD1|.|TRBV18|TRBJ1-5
CASSTQDRVGNQPQHF
TGTGCCAGCTCAACCCAGGACAGGGTAGGCAATCAGCCCCAGCATTTT
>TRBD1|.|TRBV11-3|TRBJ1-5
CASSLSGGQGTVNQPQHF
TGTGCCAGCAGCTTATCTGGTGGGCAAGGGACAGTCAATCAGCCCCAGCATTTT
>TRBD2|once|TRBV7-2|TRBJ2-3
CASSQRRGGRDTQYF
TGTGCCAGCAGCCAGAGGCGGGGGGGCCGGGATACGCAGTATTTT
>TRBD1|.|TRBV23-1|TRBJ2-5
CASSQKSTGTAEETQYF
TGCGCCAGCAGTCAGAAGAGTACCGGGACAGCCGAAGAGACCCAGTACTTC
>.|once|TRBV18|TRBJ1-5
CASSPGLGNQPQHF
TGTGCCAGCTCACCCGGACTTGGGAATCAGCCCCAGCATTTT
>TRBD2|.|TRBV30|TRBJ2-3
CAWTGTSNTDTQYF
TGTGCCTGGACTGGGACTAGCAACACAGATACGCAGTATTTT
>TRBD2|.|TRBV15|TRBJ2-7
CATSRGTRADEQYF
TGTGCCACCAGCAGAGGGACTAGAGCGGACGAGCAGTACTTC
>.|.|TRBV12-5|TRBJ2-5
CASGLVGGPGETQYF
TGTGCTAGTGGTTTGGTCGGGGGGCCGGGCGAGACCCAGTACTTC
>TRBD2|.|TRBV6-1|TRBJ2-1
CASTGTSVRNEQFF
TGTGCCAGCACAGGGACTAGCGTGCGAAATGAGCAGTTCTTC
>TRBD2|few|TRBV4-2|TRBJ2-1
CASSLTSGGAGEQFF
TGTGCCAGCAGCCTGACTAGCGGGGGGGCCGGTGAGCAGTTCTTC
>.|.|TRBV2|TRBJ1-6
CASKGHLRTSPLHF
TGTGCCAGCAAGGGGCACCTCAGGACTTCACCCCTCCACTTT
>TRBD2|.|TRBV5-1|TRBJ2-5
CASMRGAEETQYF
TGCGCCAGCATGCGGGGGGCTGAAGAGACCCAGTACTTC
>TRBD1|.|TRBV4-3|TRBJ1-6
CASSQGQSGGSPLHF
TGCGCCAGCAGCCAAGGACAGTCAGGGGGTTCACCCCTCCACTTT
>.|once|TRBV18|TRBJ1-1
CASSMVVHMNTEAFF
TGTGCCAGCTCAATGGTGGTACATATGAACACTGAAGCTTTCTTT
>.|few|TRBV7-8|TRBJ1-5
CASSTQGNQPQHF
TGTGCCAGCAGCACTCAGGGGAATCAGCCCCAGCATTTT